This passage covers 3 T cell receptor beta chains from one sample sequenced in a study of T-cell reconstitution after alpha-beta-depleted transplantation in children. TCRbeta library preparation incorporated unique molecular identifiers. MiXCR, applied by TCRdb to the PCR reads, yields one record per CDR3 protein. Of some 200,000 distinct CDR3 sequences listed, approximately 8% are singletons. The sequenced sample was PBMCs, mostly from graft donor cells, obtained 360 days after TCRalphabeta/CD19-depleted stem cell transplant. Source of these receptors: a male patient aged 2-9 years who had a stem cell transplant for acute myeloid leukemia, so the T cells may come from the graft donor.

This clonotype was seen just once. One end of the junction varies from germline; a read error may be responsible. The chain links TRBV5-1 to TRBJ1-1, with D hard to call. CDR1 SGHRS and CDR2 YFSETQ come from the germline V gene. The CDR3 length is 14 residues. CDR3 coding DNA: TGCGCCTGCAGCTTGCTAGAACCGAACACTGAAGCTTTCTTT. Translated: CACSLLEPNTEAFF.

The CDR3 reads CASSLQDRGTDTQYF. CDR3 in DNA: TGTGCCAGCAGTTTGCAGGACAGGGGTACAGATACGCAGTATTTT. The chain joins TRBV12-3 or TRBV12-4 to TRBJ2-3, with 9 bases identical to TRBD1. This CDR3 spans 15 amino acids. Trimming at V came to 3 bases and at J to 3 bases, leaving 4 bases not matched to a gene.

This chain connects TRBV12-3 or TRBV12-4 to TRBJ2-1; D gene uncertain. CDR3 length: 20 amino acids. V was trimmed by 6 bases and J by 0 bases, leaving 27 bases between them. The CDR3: CASSFPRSSSSSASYNEQFF. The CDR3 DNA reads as TGTGCCAGCAGCTTCCCCCGGAGTAGCTCTTCCTCCGCCTCCTACAATGAGCAGTTCTTC.